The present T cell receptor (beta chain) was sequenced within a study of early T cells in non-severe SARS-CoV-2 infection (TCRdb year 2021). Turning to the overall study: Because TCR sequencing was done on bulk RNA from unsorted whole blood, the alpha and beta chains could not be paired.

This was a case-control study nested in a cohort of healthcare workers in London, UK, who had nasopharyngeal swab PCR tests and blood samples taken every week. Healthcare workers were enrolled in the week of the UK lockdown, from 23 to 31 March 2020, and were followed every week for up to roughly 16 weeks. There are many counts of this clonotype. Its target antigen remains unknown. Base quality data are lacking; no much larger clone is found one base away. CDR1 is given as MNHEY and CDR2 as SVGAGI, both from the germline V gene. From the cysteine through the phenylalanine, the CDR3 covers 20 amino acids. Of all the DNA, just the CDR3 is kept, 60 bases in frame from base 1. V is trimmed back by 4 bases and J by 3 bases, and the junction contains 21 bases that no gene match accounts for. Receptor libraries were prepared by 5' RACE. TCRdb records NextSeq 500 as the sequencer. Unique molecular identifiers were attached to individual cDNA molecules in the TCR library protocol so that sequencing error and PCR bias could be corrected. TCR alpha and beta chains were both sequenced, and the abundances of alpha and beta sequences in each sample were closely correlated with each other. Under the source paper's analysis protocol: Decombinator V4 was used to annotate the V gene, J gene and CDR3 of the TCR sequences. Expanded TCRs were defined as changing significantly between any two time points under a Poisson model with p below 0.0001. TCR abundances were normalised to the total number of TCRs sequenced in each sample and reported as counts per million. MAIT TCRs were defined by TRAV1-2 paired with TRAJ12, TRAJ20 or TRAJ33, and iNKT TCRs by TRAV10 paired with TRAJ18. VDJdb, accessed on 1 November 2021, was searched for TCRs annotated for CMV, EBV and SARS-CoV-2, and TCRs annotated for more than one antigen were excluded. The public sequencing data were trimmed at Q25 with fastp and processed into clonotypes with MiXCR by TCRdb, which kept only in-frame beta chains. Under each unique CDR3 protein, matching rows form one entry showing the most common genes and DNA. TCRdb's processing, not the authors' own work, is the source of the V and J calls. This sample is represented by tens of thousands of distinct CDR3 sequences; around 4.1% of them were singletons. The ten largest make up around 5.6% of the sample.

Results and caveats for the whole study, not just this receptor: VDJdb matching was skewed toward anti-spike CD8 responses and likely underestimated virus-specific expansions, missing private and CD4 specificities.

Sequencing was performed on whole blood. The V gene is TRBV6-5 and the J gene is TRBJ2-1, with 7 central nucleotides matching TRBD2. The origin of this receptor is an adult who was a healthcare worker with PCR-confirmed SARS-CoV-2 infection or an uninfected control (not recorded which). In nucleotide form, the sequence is TGTGCCAGCAGTTCCTTGTGGGCTAGCGGTGGGGCAAGGGGCTACAATGAGCAGTTCTTC. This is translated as CASSSLWASGGARGYNEQFF.